This T cell receptor (beta chain) was obtained from a study of T cell responses to AZD1222 COVID-19 vaccine. The CDR3 sequence is 13 residues long. CDR1 and CDR2 from the germline V gene are SGHAT and FQNNGV. Germline trimming cut 1 base from V and 7 bases from J; bases unmatched to any gene: 1. Clones were read by immunoSEQ multiplex PCR, and TCRdb kept only the in-frame ones, dropping some. The table has 100,000 or so clones, around 86% seen once. The chain couples TRBV11-2 to TRBJ2-1; 7 positions agree with TRBD2. The sequences come from peripheral blood, collected on day 0 of AZD1222 vaccination. This receptor was obtained from an adult in good health. The CDR3 spells CASSLGRENEQFF. In DNA, the CDR3 is TGTGCCAGCAGCTTAGGGCGGGAGAATGAGCAGTTCTTC.